The clone carrying this TCR beta chain was recorded a few times. Its antigen is unknown. TCRdb reanalysed the RT-PCR reads using MiXCR and keeps one entry per CDR3 protein. The table lists roughly 700,000 distinct CDR3 sequences, more than 15% of them singletons. The sample comes from a study of response to subunit inactivated influenza vaccine. Study results and limitations: Every seasonal influenza vaccination brings in few new T cells, the authors suggested.

The CDR3 has 15 residues. The germline V gene has CDR1 MNHEY and CDR2 SMNVEV (reference sequence). The ends were cut back, 1 base at V and 3 bases at J, with 13 bases in the middle. This specimen consisted of PBMCs from blood, obtained roughly 12 days after vaccination. The rearrangement uses TRBV27 and TRBJ2-7, with D hard to call. The TCR was taken from a man in his fifties or sixties who received an inactivated influenza vaccine. The CDR3 here is CASSLLGRWGYEQYF. In DNA, the CDR3 is TGTGCCAGCAGTTTATTGGGTAGGTGGGGCTACGAGCAGTACTTC.